One and the same sample provided the 2 T cell receptor beta chains below, sequenced in a study of a mutant IDH1 vaccine in newly diagnosed glioma. Profiled with immunoSEQ multiplex PCR; TCRdb holds only in-frame clones, not every one. The repertoire includes tens of thousands of clones, roughly 84% of them detected once, and 4.3% sits in the top ten. Their antigens are not known. Documented time point: week 47, end of study. Every vaccination contained 300 ug of the mutant IDH1 20-mer peptide and was paired with topical imiquimod. Sample: PBMCs, taken from a glioma patient whose treatment included an IDH1 peptide vaccine. Receptors originate from a woman in her thirties with glioma. Some clones in this sample may be carry-over from other donors' samples.

The V call is TRBV5-8, the J call TRBJ2-6; D is uncertain. The CDR3 has 16 amino acids. Trimming left V 2 bases short and J 0 bases short, with 9 bases between. The germline gives CDR1 SGHTS, CDR2 YDEGEE. CDR3 nucleotides: TGTGCCAGCAGCTTTGGAACGGTCTCTGGGGCCAACGTCCTGACTTTC. It translates to CASSFGTVSGANVLTF. Filled out from reference TRBV5-8 and TRBJ2-6, the complete variable domain reads EAGVTQSPTHLIKTRGQQATLRCSPISGHTSVYWYQQALGLGLQFLLWYDEGEERNRGNFPPRFSGRQFPNYSSELNVNALELEDSALYLCASSFGTVSGANVLTFGAGSRLTVL.

This clone was counted between two and nine times. Here the CDR3 reads CASSRRQGSTGELFF. CDR3 nucleotide sequence: TGCGCCAGCAGCCGTCGACAGGGTAGCACCGGGGAGCTGTTTTTT. V is TRBV4-1 and J is TRBJ2-2; TRBD1 matches at 7 bases. V was clipped by 4 bases and J by 4 bases; unmatched bases: 6. The CDR3 has 15 amino acids. The germline V gene encodes CDR1 MGHRA and CDR2 YSYEKL.